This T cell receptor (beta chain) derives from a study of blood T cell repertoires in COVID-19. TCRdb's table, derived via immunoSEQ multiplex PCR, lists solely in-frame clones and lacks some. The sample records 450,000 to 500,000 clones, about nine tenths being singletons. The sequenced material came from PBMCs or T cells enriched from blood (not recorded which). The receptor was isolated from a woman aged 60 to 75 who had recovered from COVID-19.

CDR3 sequence reads: CASRGQERNYGYTF. The CDR3 DNA follows: TGTGCCAGTAGAGGACAGGAAAGGAACTATGGCTACACCTTC. The chain employs TRBV19 and TRBJ1-2; 7 nucleotides align to TRBD1. In germline, CDR1 is LNHDA, CDR2 SQIVND (reference sequence). The CDR3 is 14 amino acids. The V and J ends lost 6 bases and 2 bases, in that order; junction bases with no gene match: 6. Variable domain in full (rest from reference TRBV19 and TRBJ1-2): DGGITQSPKYLFRKEGQNVTLSCEQNLNHDAMYWYRQDPGQGLRLIYYSQIVNDFQKGDIAEGYSVSREKKESFPLTVTSAQKNPTAFYLCASRGQERNYGYTFGSGTRLTVV.